Below are 10 T cell receptor beta chains sequenced from a single sample in a study of cytomegalovirus exposure and HLA in healthy donors. PCR was performed using 60 Vbeta and 13 Jbeta primers. This table comes from immunoSEQ multiplex PCR, and its TCRdb copy is limited to in-frame clones, with some not included. The sample lists 60,000 to 75,000 clones, 72% occurring once. Sequenced input: PBMCs. Receptors were obtained from a woman in her forties in good health and CMV-seropositive.

The chain uses TRBV29-1 and TRBJ2-1; TRBD1 agrees at 11 bases. The CDR3 spans 14 residues. Trimming cost V 4 bases and J 9 bases; bases outside gene matches: 8. The V gene's germline CDR1 is SQVTM and CDR2 ANQGSEA. CDR3 DNA: TGCAGCGTTGTAGGACAGGGGGCTGTCGGTGAGCAGTTCTTC. It translates to CSVVGQGAVGEQFF.

The J gene is TRBJ1-2, the V gene TRBV7-9; possible D gene TRBD1, 6 bases. V was clipped by 2 bases and J by 2 bases, with 15 bases between them. This CDR3 comprises 16 residues. CDR1 and CDR2 from the germline V gene are SEHNR and FQNEAQ (reference sequence). The CDR3 protein is CASSLSSGRGNYGYTF. Written as DNA, the CDR3 is TGTGCCAGCAGCTTATCTTCGGGCAGGGGAAACTATGGCTACACCTTC.

The genes are TRBV10-1 and TRBJ1-5; D is possibly TRBD1 (5 bases). CDR1 WNHNN and CDR2 SYGVQD come from the germline V gene (reference sequence). The CDR3 consists of 13 residues. Deletions cut 5 bases from V and 2 bases from J, with 7 bases between. CDR3 protein: CASSTGGNQPQHF. The CDR3, as DNA: TGCGCCAGCAGTACGGGGGGCAATCAGCCCCAGCATTTT.

This clone turned up a few times. This chain links TRBV7-9 with TRBJ1-2; weak D call: TRBD1 (6 bases). CDR1 and CDR2 (germline): SEHNR, FQNEAQ (reference sequence). V was pared by 5 bases and J by 8 bases, with 15 bases between. There are 13 residues in the CDR3. CDR3 protein: CASSPTGLRGYTF. In nucleotides, the CDR3 is TGTGCCAGCAGCCCTACAGGGCTCCGAGGCTACACCTTC. Using reference TRBV7-9 and TRBJ1-2 for the parts outside the CDR3, the full variable domain is DTGVSQNPRHKITKRGQNVTFRCDPISEHNRLYWYRQTLGQGPEFLTYFQNEAQLEKSRLLSDRFSAERPKGSFSTLEIQRTEQGDSAMYLCASSPTGLRGYTFGSGTRLTVV.

This clone was found once. The V call is TRBV7-2, the J call TRBJ2-7; the D gene is possibly TRBD1 (6 bases). The CDR3 runs to 15 residues. Germline lookup yields CDR1 SGHTA and CDR2 FQGNSA. V gave up 3 bases and J gave up 4 bases, with 16 bases separating them. CDR3 coding DNA: TGTGCCAGCAGCTTCGGGTACAGGGCACTGTACGAGCAGTACTTC. Amino acid sequence: CASSFGYRALYEQYF.

For the CDR3, the DNA is TGTGCCAGCAGCTTAATCCCGGGGAACACTGAAGCTTTCTTT. It is translated as CASSLIPGNTEAFF. The J gene is TRBJ1-1, the V gene TRBV7-6; D gene uncertain. This CDR3 has 14 residues. CDR1 and CDR2 from the germline V gene are SGHVS and FNYEAQ. Trimming removed 2 bases from V and 1 base from J, with 8 bases in between.

This clone was counted only a few times. The chain is built from TRBV6-6 and TRBJ2-5; 10 nucleotides agree with TRBD1. Germline V lookup: CDR1 MNHNY, CDR2 SVGAGI (reference sequence). V dropped 2 bases and J dropped 5; count of bases not matched to a gene: 8. This CDR3 spans 16 amino acids. CDR3 nucleotides: TGTGCCAGCAGTTACCCTCAAGGACAGGGGGTCGAGACCCAGTACTTC. This gives the protein CASSYPQGQGVETQYF.

The chain employs TRBV7-3 and TRBJ1-1; D not certain. V was pared by 4 bases and J by 5 bases, with 14 bases between. CDR1 is SGHTA and CDR2 is FQGTGA in the germline V gene. CDR3 size: 14 residues. The CDR3 reads CASSSNAAGTEAFF. CDR3 bases: TGTGCCAGCAGCTCCAACGCAGCGGGGACTGAAGCTTTCTTT.

This clone was seen just once. V gene TRBV7-3 combines with J gene TRBJ2-1; 11 nucleotides match TRBD2. Germline values: CDR1 SGHTA, CDR2 FQGTGA. The CDR3 runs to 15 residues. Trimming removed 6 bases from V and 2 bases from J; junction bases left unmatched: 3. The CDR3 loop reads CASRSSGGAYNEQFF. The CDR3 coding sequence is TGTGCCAGCAGAAGTAGCGGGGGGGCCTACAATGAGCAGTTCTTC.

The chain is built from TRBV9 and TRBJ2-7, with TRBD1 matching 8 bases. Per the germline V gene, CDR1 is SGDLS and CDR2 is YYNGEE. J gave up 6 bases and V 2 bases, and 7 bases lay outside the gene matches. The CDR3 loop spans 14 amino acids. CDR3 amino acids: CASSVSGQGREQYF. The CDR3 DNA reads as TGTGCCAGCAGCGTCTCAGGACAGGGCCGCGAGCAGTACTTC.